This T cell receptor (beta chain) was captured in a study of blood T cell repertoires in COVID-19. Across the study: Sources were T cells, B-cell-depleted T cells, or PBMCs; the material itself was cDNA or gDNA.

The count of this clone is one. Living in under 30 US areas, the participants were between about 18 and 100 years of age. Researchers sorted participants into cohorts using their self-reported clinical history. Within 2 weeks before study entry, exposed participants met a COVID-19 case. Trimming cost V 6 bases and J 4 bases, with 13 bases left between them. The CDR3 extends over 14 amino acids. Germline V gene lookup returns CDR1 SNHLY and CDR2 FYNNEI. The method was immunoSEQ multiplex PCR; TCRdb's version includes in-frame clones alone and lacks a portion of them. Found here are fewer than 400,000 clones, approximately 81% of them singletons; the top ten hold about 1.9%.

The receptor comes from a woman in her twenties or thirties who had been exposed to COVID-19. V gene TRBV2 combines with J gene TRBJ1-5, with D possibly TRBD1 on 6 matching bases. The material sequenced was PBMCs or T cells enriched from blood (not recorded which). Here the CDR3 reads CASRYRVKNQPQHF. The CDR3 coding sequence is TGTGCCAGCAGGTACAGGGTGAAGAATCAGCCCCAGCATTTT.